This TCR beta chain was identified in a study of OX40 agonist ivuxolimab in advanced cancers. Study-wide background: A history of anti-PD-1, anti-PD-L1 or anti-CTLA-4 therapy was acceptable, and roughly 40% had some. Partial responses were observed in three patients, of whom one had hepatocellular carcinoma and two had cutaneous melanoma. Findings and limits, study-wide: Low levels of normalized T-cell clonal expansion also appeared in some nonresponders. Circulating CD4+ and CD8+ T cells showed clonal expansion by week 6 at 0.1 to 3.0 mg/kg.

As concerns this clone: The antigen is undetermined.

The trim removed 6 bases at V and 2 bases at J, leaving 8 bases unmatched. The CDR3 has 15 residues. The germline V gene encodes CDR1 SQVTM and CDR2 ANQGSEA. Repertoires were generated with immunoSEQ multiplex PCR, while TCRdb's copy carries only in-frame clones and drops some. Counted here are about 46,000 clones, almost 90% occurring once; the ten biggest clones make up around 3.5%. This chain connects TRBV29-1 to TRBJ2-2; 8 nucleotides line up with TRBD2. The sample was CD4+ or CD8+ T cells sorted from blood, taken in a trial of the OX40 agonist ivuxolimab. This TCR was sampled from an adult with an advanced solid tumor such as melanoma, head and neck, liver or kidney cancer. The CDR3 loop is CSVDPGGANTGELFF. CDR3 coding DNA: TGCAGCGTCGACCCGGGAGGGGCCAACACCGGGGAGCTGTTTTTT.